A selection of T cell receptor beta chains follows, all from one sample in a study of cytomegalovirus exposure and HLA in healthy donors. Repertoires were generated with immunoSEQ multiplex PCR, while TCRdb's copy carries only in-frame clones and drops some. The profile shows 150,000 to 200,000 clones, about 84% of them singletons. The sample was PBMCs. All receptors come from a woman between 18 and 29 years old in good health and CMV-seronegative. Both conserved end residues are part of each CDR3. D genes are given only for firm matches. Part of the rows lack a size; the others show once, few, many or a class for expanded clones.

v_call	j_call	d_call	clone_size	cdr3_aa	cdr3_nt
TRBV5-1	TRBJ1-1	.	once	CASSLGGVNTEAFF	TGCGCCAGCAGCTTAGGAGGGGTGAACACTGAAGCTTTCTTT
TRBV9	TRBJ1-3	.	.	CASSEGQGWGNTIYF	TGTGCCAGCAGCGAGGGGCAGGGATGGGGAAACACCATATATTTT
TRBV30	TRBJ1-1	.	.	CAWTPRRWTEAFF	TGTGCCTGGACCCCGAGGAGGTGGACTGAAGCTTTCTTT
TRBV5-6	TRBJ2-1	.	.	CASSSRQNNEQFF	TGTGCCAGCAGCTCCCGACAGAACAATGAGCAGTTCTTC
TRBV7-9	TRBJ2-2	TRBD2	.	CASSLTAGRAANTGELFF	TGTGCCAGCAGCTTAACGGCAGGGAGGGCCGCGAACACCGGGGAGCTGTTTTTT
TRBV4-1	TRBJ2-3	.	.	CASSQEGGGTDTQYF	TGCGCCAGCAGCCAAGAAGGGGGAGGCACAGATACGCAGTATTTT
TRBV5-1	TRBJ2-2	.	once	CASRPDGGTGELFF	TGCGCCAGCAGGCCAGACGGGGGCACCGGGGAGCTGTTTTTT
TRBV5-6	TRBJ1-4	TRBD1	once	CASSSMTGIREKLFF	TGTGCCAGCAGCTCCATGACAGGGATACGTGAAAAACTGTTTTTT
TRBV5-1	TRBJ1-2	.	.	CASSLTGNGYTF	TGCGCCAGCAGCTTGACAGGGAATGGCTACACCTTC
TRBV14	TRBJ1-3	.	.	CASSQEADSLVISGNTIYF	TGTGCCAGCAGCCAAGAGGCGGACAGCCTAGTCATCTCTGGAAACACCATATATTTT
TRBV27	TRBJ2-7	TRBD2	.	CASSFTGGSYEQYF	TGTGCCAGCAGTTTCACGGGGGGCTCCTACGAGCAGTACTTC
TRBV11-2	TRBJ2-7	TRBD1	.	CASSRTGGHEQYF	TGTGCCAGCAGCCGGACAGGGGGCCACGAGCAGTACTTC
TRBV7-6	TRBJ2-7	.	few	CASSPDRYEQYF	TGTGCCAGCAGCCCTGACAGGTACGAGCAGTACTTC
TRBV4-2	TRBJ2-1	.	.	CASSLPANQLSDEQFF	TGTGCCAGCAGCCTCCCCGCTAACCAACTCAGCGATGAGCAGTTCTTC
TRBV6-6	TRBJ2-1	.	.	CASLQGLGNEQFF	TGTGCCAGCCTCCAGGGGTTAGGCAATGAGCAGTTCTTC
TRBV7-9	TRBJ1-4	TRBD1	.	CASSLGPFQTGDEKLFF	TGTGCCAGCAGCTTAGGTCCGTTCCAGACAGGGGATGAAAAACTGTTTTTT
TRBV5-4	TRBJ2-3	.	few	CASSLKVAGTDTQYF	TGTGCCAGCAGCTTGAAGGTAGCGGGCACAGATACGCAGTATTTT
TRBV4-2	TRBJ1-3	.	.	CASSPTTGSSGNTIYF	TGTGCCAGCAGCCCGACCACAGGTTCCTCTGGAAACACCATATATTTT
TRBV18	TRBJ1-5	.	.	CASSPPGARGNQPQHF	TGTGCCAGCTCACCACCGGGGGCCCGGGGCAATCAGCCCCAGCATTTT
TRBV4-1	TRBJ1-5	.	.	CASSQVFLENPGQPQHF	TGCGCCAGCAGCCAAGTTTTCTTGGAAAACCCAGGTCAGCCCCAGCATTTT
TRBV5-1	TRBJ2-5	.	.	CASSGWGRPPEETQYF	TGCGCCAGCAGCGGGTGGGGGCGACCCCCCGAGGAGACCCAGTACTTC
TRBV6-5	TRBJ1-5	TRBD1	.	CASQTGSNQPQHF	TGTGCCAGCCAGACAGGGAGCAATCAGCCCCAGCATTTT
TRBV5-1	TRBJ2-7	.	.	CASSLALGQRVNEQYF	TGCGCCAGCAGCTTGGCGCTGGGACAAAGAGTGAACGAGCAGTACTTC
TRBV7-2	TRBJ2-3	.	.	CASSLQASPADTQYF	TGTGCCAGCAGCCTACAGGCTTCCCCCGCAGATACGCAGTATTTT
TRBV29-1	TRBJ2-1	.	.	CSGKLAETYNEQFF	TGCAGCGGGAAGTTAGCGGAGACCTACAATGAGCAGTTCTTC
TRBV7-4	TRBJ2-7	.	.	CASSPSSYEQYF	TGTGCCAGCAGCCCTAGCTCCTACGAGCAGTACTTC
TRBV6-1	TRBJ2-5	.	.	CASSDYQETQYF	TGTGCCAGCAGTGACTATCAAGAGACCCAGTACTTC
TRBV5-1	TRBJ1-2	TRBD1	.	CASSSDRDTGYTF	TGCGCCAGCAGCTCGGACAGGGACACTGGCTACACCTTC
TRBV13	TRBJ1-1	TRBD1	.	CASSLRDRANTEAFF	TGTGCCAGCAGCCTACGGGACAGGGCGAACACTGAAGCTTTCTTT
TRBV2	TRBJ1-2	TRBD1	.	CASSEGDSRSGYTF	TGTGCCAGCAGTGAAGGGGACAGCCGTTCTGGCTACACCTTC
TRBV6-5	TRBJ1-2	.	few	CASSRNTGIYTF	TGTGCCAGCAGCCGGAACACAGGGATCTACACCTTC
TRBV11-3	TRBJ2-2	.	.	CASSHILGRGTGELFF	TGTGCCAGCAGCCATATTCTGGGGAGAGGCACCGGGGAGCTGTTTTTT
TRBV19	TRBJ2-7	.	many	CASSKSVNYEQYF	TGTGCCAGTAGTAAGAGCGTAAACTACGAGCAGTACTTC
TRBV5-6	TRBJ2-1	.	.	CASSPLGVGNEQFF	TGTGCCAGCAGCCCTCTAGGGGTTGGGAATGAGCAGTTCTTC
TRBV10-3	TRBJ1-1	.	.	CAISEGGGPEAFF	TGTGCCATCAGTGAGGGCGGGGGCCCTGAAGCTTTCTTT
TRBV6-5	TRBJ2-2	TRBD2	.	CASRTSGGNTGELFF	TGTGCCAGCAGAACTAGCGGGGGGAACACCGGGGAGCTGTTTTTT
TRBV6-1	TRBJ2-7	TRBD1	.	CASRDPGQGSYEQYF	TGTGCCAGCAGGGACCCGGGACAGGGGTCCTACGAGCAGTACTTC
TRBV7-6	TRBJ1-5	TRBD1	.	CASSTGQRNQPQHF	TGTGCCAGCAGCACGGGACAGAGGAATCAGCCCCAGCATTTT
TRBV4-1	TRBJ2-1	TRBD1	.	CASSRATGGLYNEQFF	TGCGCCAGCAGCCGAGCGACAGGGGGTCTTTACAATGAGCAGTTCTTC
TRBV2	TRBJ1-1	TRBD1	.	CASSTGVRNTEAFF	TGTGCCAGCAGCACAGGGGTAAGGAACACTGAAGCTTTCTTT
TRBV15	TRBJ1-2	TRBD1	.	CATILDRGINGYTF	TGTGCCACCATCCTTGACAGGGGCATAAATGGCTACACCTTC
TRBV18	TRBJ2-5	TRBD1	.	CASSHGQGAGETQYF	TGTGCCAGCTCCCACGGACAGGGGGCGGGAGAGACCCAGTACTTC
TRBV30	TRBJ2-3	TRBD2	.	CAWSGLAGATDTQYF	TGTGCCTGGAGTGGTCTAGCGGGGGCCACAGATACGCAGTATTTT
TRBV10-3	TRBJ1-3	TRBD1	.	CAILSTGTALGNTIYF	TGTGCCATTCTATCTACCGGGACAGCCTTGGGAAACACCATATATTTT
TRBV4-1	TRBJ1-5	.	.	CASSQDYGQTQPQHF	TGCGCCAGCAGCCAAGATTATGGCCAGACACAGCCCCAGCATTTT
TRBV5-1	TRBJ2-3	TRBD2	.	CASSLGTSGTTDTQYF	TGCGCCAGCAGCTTAGGGACTAGCGGGACCACAGATACGCAGTATTTT
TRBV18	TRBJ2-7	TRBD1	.	CASSPGQRRFEQYF	TGTGCCAGCTCACCGGGACAGCGAAGATTCGAGCAGTACTTC
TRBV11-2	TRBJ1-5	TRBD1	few	CASSLDGTGVRQPQHF	TGTGCCAGCAGCTTAGACGGGACAGGGGTAAGACAGCCCCAGCATTTT
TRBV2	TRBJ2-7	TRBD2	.	CATEKSGRTYYEQYF	TGTGCCACCGAGAAGAGCGGGAGGACCTACTACGAGCAGTACTTC